This TCR beta chain was captured by sequencing in a study of blood T cell repertoires in COVID-19. Study context: The study drew acute and convalescent COVID-19 samples from the United States, Italy and Spain.

Germline V gene sequence: CDR1 MGHDK, CDR2 SYGVNS. Trimming cost V 0 bases and J 1 base; bases outside gene matches: 1. This CDR3 comprises 18 residues. Source study methods: Amplification from reference gene primers served as the basis for estimated nucleated cell counts. TCRdb keeps only in-frame clones here, not all; method: immunoSEQ multiplex PCR. V and J calls plus clone size are reproduced from that table; the DNA served to infer D and trimming. The repertoire has some 150,000 clones, roughly 89% of them found once; the top ten carry around 8.6%. This clonotype originated in a woman in her forties or fifties with active or convalescent COVID-19. The chain joins TRBV25-1 to TRBJ2-1; 15 bases fit TRBD2. Sequences were obtained from peripheral blood. This CDR3 reads CASSEYGTSGRSYNEQFF. The CDR3 coding sequence is TGTGCCAGCAGTGAATATGGGACTAGCGGGAGGTCCTACAATGAGCAGTTCTTC.